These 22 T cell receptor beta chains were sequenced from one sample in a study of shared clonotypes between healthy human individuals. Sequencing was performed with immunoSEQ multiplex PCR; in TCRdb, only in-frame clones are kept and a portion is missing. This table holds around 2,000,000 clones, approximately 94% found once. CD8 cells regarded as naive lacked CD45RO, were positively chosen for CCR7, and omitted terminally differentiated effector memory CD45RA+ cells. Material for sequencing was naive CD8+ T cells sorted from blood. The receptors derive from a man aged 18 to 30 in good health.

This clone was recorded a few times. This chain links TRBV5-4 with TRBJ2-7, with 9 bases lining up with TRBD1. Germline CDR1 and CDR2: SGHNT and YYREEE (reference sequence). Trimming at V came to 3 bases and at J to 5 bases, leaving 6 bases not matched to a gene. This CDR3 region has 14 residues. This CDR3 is CASSSRDRANEQYF. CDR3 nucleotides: TGTGCCAGCAGCTCCCGGGACAGGGCTAACGAGCAGTACTTC.

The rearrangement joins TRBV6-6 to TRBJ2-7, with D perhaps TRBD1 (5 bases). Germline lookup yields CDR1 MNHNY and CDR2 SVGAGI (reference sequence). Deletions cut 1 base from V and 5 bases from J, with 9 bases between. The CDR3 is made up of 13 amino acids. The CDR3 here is CASSYYTQDEQYF. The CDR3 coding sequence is TGTGCCAGCAGTTACTACACACAGGACGAGCAGTACTTC.

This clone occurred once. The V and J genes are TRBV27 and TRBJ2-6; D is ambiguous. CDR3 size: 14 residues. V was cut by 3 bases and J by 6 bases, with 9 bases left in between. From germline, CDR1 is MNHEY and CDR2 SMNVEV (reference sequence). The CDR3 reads CASSFSRMANVLTF. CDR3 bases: TGTGCCAGCAGTTTTTCACGTATGGCCAACGTCCTGACTTTC. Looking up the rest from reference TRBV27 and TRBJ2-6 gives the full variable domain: EAQVTQNPRYLITVTGKKLTVTCSQNMNHEYMSWYRQDPGLGLRQIYYSMNVEVTDKGDVPEGYKVSRKEKRNFPLILESPSPNQTSLYFCASSFSRMANVLTFGAGSRLTVL.

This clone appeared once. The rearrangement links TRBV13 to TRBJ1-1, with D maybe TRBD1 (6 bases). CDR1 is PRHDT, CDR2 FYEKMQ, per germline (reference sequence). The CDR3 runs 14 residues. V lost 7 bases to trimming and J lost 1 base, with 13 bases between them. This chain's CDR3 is CASTQQGQNTEAFF. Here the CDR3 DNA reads TGTGCCAGCACCCAACAGGGCCAGAACACTGAAGCTTTCTTT.

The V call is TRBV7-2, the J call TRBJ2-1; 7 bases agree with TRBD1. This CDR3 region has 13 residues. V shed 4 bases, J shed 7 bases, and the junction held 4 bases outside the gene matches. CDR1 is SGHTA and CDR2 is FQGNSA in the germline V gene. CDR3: CASSSGQRNEQFF. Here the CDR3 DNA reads TGTGCCAGCAGCTCGGGACAGCGAAATGAGCAGTTCTTC. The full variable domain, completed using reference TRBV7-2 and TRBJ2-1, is GAGVSQSPSNKVTEKGKDVELRCDPISGHTALYWYRQSLGQGLEFLIYFQGNSAPDKSGLPSDRFSAERTGGSVSTLTIQRTQQEDSAVYLCASSSGQRNEQFFGPGTRLTVL.

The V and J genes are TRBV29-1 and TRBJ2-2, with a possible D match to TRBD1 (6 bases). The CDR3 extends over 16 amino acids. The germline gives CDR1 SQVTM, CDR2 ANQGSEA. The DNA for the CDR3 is TGCAGTGCTGCCGGACAGTTGGACCAGGGCACCGGGGAGCTGTTTTTT. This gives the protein CSAAGQLDQGTGELFF.

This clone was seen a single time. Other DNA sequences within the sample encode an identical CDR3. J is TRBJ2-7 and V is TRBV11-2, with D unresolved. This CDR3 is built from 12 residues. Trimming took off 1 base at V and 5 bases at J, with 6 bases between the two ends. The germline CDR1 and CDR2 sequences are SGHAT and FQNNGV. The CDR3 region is CASSLGGHEQYF. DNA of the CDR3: TGTGCCAGCAGCTTAGGTGGCCACGAGCAGTACTTC.

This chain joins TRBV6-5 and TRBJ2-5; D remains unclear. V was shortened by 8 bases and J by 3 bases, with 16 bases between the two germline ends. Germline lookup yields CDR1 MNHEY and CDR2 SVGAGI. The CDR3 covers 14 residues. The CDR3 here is CASSVAGSKETQYF. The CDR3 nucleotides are TGTGCCAGCTCGGTGGCAGGCTCTAAAGAGACCCAGTACTTC.

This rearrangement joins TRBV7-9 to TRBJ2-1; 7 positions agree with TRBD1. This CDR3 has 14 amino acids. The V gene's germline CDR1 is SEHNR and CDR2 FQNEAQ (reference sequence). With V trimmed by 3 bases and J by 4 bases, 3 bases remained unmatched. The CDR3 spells CASSLTTGYNEQFF. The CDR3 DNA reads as TGTGCCAGCAGCTTGACGACAGGGTACAATGAGCAGTTCTTC.

The CDR3 nucleotides read TGCGCCAGCAGCTTGGGTGAAATGGGGCGGAGAAGGGAGCAGTACTTC. Protein product: CASSLGEMGRRREQYF. The V gene is TRBV5-1, the J gene TRBJ2-7; weak D call: TRBD1 (5 bases). Germline CDR1 SGHRS, CDR2 YFSETQ. V lost 0 bases to trimming and J lost 7 bases, with 20 bases between them. CDR3 length equals 16 residues.

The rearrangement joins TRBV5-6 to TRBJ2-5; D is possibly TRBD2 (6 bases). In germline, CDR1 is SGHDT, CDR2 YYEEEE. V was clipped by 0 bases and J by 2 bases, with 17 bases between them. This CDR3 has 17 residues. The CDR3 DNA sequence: TGTGCCAGCAGCTTGGACATCGAGGGACTGGAACAAGAGACCCAGTACTTC. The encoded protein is CASSLDIEGLEQETQYF. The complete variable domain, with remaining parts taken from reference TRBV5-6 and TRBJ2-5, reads DAGVTQSPTHLIKTRGQQVTLRCSPKSGHDTVSWYQQALGQGPQFIFQYYEEEERQRGNFPDRFSGHQFPNYSSELNVNALLLGDSALYLCASSLDIEGLEQETQYFGPGTRLLVL.

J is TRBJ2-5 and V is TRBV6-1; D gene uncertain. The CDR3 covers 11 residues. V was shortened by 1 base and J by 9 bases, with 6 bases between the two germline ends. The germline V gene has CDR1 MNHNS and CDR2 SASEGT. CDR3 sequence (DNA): TGTGCCAGCAGTGAAGAGAACGCCCAGTACTTC. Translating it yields CASSEENAQYF.

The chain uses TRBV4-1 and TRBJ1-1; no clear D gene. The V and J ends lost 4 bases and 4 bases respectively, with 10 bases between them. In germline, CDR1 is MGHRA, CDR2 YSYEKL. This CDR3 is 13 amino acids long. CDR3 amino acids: CASSPGGSTEAFF. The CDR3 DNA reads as TGCGCCAGCAGCCCCGGAGGGAGCACTGAAGCTTTCTTT.

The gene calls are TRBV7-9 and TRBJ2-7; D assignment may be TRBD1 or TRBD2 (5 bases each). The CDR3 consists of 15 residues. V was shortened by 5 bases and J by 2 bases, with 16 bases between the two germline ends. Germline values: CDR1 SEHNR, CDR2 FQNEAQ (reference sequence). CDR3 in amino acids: CASSRYWGPAYEQYF. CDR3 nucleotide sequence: TGTGCCAGCAGCCGATACTGGGGACCGGCCTACGAGCAGTACTTC.

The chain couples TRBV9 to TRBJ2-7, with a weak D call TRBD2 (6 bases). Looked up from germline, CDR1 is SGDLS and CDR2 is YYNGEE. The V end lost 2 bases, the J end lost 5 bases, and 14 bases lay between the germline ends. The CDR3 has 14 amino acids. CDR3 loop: CASSVGRADDEQYF. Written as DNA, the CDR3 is TGTGCCAGCAGCGTCGGGAGAGCAGACGACGAGCAGTACTTC.

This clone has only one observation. The CDR3 protein is CASSPRDRGSEQFF. For the CDR3, the DNA is TGTGCCAGCAGCCCCCGGGACAGGGGTAGTGAGCAGTTCTTC. This chain joins TRBV7-6 and TRBJ2-1; 10 bases are a match to TRBD1. The CDR3 consists of 14 residues. V lost 5 bases and J lost 9; bases outside the gene matches: 7. Germline V gene sequence: CDR1 SGHVS, CDR2 FNYEAQ.

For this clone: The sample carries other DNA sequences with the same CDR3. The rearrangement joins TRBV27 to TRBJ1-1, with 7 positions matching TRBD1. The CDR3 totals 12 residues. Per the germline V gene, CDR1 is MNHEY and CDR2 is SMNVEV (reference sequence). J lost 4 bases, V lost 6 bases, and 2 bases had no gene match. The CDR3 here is CASSPGGTEAFF. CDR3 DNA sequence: TGTGCCAGCAGCCCAGGGGGCACTGAAGCTTTCTTT.

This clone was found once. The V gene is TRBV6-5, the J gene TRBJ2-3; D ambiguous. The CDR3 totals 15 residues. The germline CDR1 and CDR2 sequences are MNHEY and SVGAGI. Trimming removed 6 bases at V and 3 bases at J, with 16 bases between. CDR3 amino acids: CASSRTPLSTDTQYF. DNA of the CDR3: TGTGCCAGCAGCAGGACCCCTTTGAGTACAGATACGCAGTATTTT.

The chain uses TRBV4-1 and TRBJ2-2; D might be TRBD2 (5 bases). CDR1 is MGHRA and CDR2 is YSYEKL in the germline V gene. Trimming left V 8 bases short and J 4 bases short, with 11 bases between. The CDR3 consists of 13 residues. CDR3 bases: TGCGCCAGCCGAGAACTAGGCACCGGGGAGCTGTTTTTT. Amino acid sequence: CASRELGTGELFF.

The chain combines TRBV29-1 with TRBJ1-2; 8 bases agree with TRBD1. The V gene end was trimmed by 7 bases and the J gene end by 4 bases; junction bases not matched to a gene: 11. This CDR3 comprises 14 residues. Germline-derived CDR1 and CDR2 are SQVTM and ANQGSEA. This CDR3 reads CSAAGGDRLYGYTF. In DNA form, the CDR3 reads TGCAGCGCCGCCGGGGGGGACAGGCTCTATGGCTACACCTTC. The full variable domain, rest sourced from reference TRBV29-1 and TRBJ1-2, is SAVISQKPSRDICQRGTSLTIQCQVDSQVTMMFWYRQQPGQSLTLIATANQGSEATYESGFVIDKFPISRPNLTFSTLTVSNMSPEDSSIYLCSAAGGDRLYGYTFGSGTRLTVV.

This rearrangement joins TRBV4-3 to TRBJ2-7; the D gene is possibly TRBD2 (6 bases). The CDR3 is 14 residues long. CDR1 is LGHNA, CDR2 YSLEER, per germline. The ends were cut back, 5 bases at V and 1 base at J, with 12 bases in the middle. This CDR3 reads CASSAGTQSYEQYF. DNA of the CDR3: TGCGCCAGCAGCGCCGGGACTCAATCCTACGAGCAGTACTTC.

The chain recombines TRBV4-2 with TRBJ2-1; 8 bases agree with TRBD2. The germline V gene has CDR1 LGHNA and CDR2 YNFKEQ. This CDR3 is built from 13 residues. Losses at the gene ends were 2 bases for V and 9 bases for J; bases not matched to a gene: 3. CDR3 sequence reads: CASSQRLAGEQFF. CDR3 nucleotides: TGTGCCAGCAGCCAAAGGCTAGCGGGTGAGCAGTTCTTC.